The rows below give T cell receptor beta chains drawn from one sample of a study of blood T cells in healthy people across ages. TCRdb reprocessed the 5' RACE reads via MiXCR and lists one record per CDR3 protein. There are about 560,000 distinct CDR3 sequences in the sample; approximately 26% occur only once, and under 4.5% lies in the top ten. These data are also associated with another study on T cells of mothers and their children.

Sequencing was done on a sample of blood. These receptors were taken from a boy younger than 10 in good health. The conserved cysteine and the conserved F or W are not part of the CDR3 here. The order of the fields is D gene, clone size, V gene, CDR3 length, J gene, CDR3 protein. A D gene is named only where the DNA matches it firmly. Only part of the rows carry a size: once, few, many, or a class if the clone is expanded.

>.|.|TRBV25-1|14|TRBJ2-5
ASSPLGVGAQETQY
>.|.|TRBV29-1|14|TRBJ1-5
SVELGGGRGNQPQH
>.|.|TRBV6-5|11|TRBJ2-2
ASSYPDRGELF
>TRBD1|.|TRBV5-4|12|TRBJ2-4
ASSTGTGLDIQY
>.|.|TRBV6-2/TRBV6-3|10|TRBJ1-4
ASSYAGRKLF
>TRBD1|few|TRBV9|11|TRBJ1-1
ASSVSTGTEAF
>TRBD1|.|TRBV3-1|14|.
ASSQEEGQGVHEQF
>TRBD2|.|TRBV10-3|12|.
AISEHLAGGEQF
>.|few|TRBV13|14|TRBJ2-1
ASSLRAQSSYNEQF
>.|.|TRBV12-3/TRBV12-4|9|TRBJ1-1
ASSSLGQAF
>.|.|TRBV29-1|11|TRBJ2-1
SVRGDVNNEQF
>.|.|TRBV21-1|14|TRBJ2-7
ASSPLWGRTTYEQY
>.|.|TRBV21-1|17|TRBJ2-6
ASSNNWDRGTSGANVLT
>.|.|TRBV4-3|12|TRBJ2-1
ASSQDRKEDEQF
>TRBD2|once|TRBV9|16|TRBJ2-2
ASSVSPGTSVNTGELF
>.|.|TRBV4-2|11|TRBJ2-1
ASSRGRINEQF
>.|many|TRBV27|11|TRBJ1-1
ASSLRPNTEAF
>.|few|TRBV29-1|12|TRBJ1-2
SVAGGRGFYGYT
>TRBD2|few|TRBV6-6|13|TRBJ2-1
ASSYDGGTYNEQF
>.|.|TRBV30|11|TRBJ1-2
TWSPRTREGYT
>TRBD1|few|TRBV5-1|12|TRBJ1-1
ASSKLGQGTEAF
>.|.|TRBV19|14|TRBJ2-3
ASSTTLPDLTDTQY
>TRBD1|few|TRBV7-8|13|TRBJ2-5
ASSDRGQTQETQY
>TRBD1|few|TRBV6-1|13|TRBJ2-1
ASYLGDRTYNEQF
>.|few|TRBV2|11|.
ASSAGSWGEQF
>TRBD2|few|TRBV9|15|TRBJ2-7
ASSARGTSGVAYEQY
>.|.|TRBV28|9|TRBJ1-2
ASSRWSGYT
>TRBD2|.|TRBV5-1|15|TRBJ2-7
ASSPGTSRLLPYEQY
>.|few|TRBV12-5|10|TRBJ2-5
ASGSRQETQY
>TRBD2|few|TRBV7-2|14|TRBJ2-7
ASSLATGLASYEQY
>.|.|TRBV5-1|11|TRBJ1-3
ASSLYIGNTIY
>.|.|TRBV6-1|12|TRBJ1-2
ASTERGQNYGYT
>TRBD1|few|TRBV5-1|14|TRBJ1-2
ASSLAGDRDNYGYT
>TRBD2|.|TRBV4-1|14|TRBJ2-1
ASSSPTSGGTNEQF
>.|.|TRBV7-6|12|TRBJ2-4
ASSLDLADSIQY
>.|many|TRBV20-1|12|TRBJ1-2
SASNRVVVGGYT
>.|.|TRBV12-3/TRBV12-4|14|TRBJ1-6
ASSAGTNSYNSPLH
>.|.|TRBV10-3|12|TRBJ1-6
AISGFDRNSPLH
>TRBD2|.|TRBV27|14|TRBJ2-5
ASSPGTSGRQETQY